Here is one T cell receptor (beta chain) with its context. This clonotype was seen at least ten times. Its antigen remains unidentified. One base away there is no much larger clone; base qualities are not given. This specimen belongs to a study of T cells of healthy individuals listed by TCRdb under 2018. From cysteine to phenylalanine, the CDR3 is 14 amino acids long. Only the CDR3 region is kept as DNA, spanning 42 bases read in frame from base 1. V was cut back by 1 base and J by 2 bases, leaving a gap of 10 bases between them. The germline V gene encodes CDR1 SGDLS and CDR2 YYNGEE. Receptors were amplified or captured by 5' RACE. The instrument was an Illumina MiSeq. The public reads were reprocessed in TCRdb via fastp at Q25 and MiXCR, keeping in-frame beta chains. When rows share a CDR3 protein, they turn into one entry using the most common DNA and genes. The sample table contains about 96,000 distinct CDR3 sequences; only one count was recorded for approximately 16% of them. The top ten clones comprise 6.2% of the sample.

This TCR came from a human donor in good health. The chain couples TRBV9 to TRBJ2-7; the D gene is possibly TRBD1 or TRBD2, with 5 bases matching each. The nucleotide sequence is given as TGTGCCAGCAGCGTAAGGGACGGTCCCTACGAGCAGTACTTC. This codes for CASSVRDGPYEQYF.